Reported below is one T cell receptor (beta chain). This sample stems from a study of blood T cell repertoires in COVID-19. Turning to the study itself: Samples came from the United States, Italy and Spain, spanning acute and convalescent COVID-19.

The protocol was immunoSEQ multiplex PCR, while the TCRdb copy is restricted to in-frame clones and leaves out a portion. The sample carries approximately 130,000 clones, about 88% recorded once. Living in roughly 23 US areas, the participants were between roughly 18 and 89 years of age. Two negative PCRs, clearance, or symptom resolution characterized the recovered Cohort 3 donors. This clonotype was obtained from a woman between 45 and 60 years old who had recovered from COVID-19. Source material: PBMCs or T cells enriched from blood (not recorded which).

Written as DNA, the CDR3 is TGCAGCGTTAACCCGACAGGGGGCATCACTGAAGCTTTCTTT. Residues: CSVNPTGGITEAFF. This chain connects TRBV29-1 to TRBJ1-1; 10 bases are a match to TRBD1. V shed 5 bases, J shed 4 bases, and the junction held 7 bases outside the gene matches. There are 14 residues in the CDR3. The germline gives CDR1 SQVTM, CDR2 ANQGSEA.